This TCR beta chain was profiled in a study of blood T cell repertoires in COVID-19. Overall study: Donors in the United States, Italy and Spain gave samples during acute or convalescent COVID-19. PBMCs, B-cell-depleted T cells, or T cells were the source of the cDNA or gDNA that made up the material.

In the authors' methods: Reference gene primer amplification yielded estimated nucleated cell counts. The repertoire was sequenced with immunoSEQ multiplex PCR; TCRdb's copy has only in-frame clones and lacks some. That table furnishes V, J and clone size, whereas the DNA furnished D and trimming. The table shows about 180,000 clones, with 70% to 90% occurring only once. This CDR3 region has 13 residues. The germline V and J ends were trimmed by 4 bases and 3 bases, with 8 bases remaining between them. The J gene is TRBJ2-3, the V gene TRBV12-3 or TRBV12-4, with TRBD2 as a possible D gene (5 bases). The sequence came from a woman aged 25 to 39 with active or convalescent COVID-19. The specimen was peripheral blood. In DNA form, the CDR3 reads TGTGCCAGCAGTTCGACGGGGACAGATACGCAGTATTTT. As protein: CASSSTGTDTQYF.